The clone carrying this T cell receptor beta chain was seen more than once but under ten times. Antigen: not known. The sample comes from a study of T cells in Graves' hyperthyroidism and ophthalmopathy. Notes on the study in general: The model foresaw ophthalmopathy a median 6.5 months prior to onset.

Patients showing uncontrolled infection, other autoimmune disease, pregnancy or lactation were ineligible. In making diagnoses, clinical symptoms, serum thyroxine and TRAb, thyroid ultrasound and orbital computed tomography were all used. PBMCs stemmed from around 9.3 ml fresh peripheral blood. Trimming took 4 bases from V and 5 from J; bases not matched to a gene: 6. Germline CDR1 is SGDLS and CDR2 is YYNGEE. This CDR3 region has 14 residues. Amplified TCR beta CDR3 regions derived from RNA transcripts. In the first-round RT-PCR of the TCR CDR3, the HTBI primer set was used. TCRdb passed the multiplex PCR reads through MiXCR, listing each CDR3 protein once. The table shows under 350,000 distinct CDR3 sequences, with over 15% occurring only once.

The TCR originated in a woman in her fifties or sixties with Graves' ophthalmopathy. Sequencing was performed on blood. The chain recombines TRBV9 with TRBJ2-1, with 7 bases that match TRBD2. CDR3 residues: CASSRLATDNEQFF. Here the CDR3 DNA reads TGTGCCAGCAGCCGACTAGCAACGGACAATGAGCAGTTCTTC.